The 30 T cell receptor beta chains listed next were all sequenced from one sample in a study of cytomegalovirus exposure and HLA in healthy donors. With 60 Vbeta and 13 Jbeta primers, the PCR was carried out. The repertoire was sequenced with immunoSEQ multiplex PCR; TCRdb's copy has only in-frame clones and lacks some. The sample has 120,000 or so clones, roughly 80% seen once. Specimen: PBMCs. The receptors were sampled from a man aged 30 to 39 in good health and CMV-seronegative.

This clone has just one count. V and J are TRBV9 and TRBJ1-3; D perhaps matches TRBD1 (6 bases). This CDR3 is 17 amino acids long. V was pared by 4 bases and J by 0 bases, with 17 bases between. Germline V gives CDR1 SGDLS, CDR2 YYNGEE. DNA of the CDR3: TGTGCCAGCAGCTCCGTGGACAGCCGACTCTCTGGAAACACCATATATTTT. This encodes CASSSVDSRLSGNTIYF. Based on the CDR3 plus reference TRBV9 and TRBJ1-3, the full variable domain is DSGVTQTPKHLITATGQRVTLRCSPRSGDLSVYWYQQSLDQGLQFLIQYYNGEERAKGNILERFSAQQFPDLHSELNLSSLELGDSALYFCASSSVDSRLSGNTIYFGEGSWLTVV.

Remarks on this clone: One end of the junction does not line up with germline, which may come from a read error. The same CDR3 can be traced to other DNA sequences in this sample. The chain couples TRBV6-5 to TRBJ2-2, with TRBD2 matching 8 bases. This CDR3 spans 15 amino acids. Per the germline V gene, CDR1 is MNHEY and CDR2 is SVGAGI. For the CDR3, the DNA is TGTGCCAGCAGTCACGGGGGGGCTGGCACCGGGGAGCTGTTCTTT. It encodes CASSHGGAGTGELFF.

This chain connects TRBV2 to TRBJ2-5; the D gene is possibly TRBD1 (5 bases). CDR1 and CDR2 (germline): SNHLY, FYNNEI. The CDR3 covers 15 residues. V was cut by 5 bases and J by 2 bases, with 15 bases left in between. CDR3 sequence: CASSSRQTLQETQYF. CDR3 nucleotides: TGTGCCAGCAGTTCCAGACAGACTCTTCAAGAGACCCAGTACTTC. The full variable domain, with the rest looked up from reference TRBV2 and TRBJ2-5, is EPEVTQTPSHQVTQMGQEVILRCVPISNHLYFYWYRQILGQKVEFLVSFYNNEISEKSEIFDDQFSVERPDGSNFTLKIRSTKLEDSAMYFCASSSRQTLQETQYFGPGTRLLVL.

The rearrangement joins TRBV21-1 to TRBJ1-3; the table's D gene call, TRBD1, was not cross checked with the DNA. TRBV21-1 is a pseudogene segment. CDR3 length: 21 residues. In DNA, the CDR3 is TGTGCCAGCAGCCCCACGGGCCAACAGGGTAGGGAGCTGGGGTCTGGAAACACCATATATTTT. Protein product: CASSPTGQQGRELGSGNTIYF.

The rearrangement uses TRBV19 and TRBJ1-1; 8 bases line up with TRBD1. This CDR3 region has 14 residues. The V gene's germline CDR1 is LNHDA and CDR2 SQIVND (reference sequence). V shed 9 bases, J shed 5 bases, and the junction held 11 bases outside the gene matches. The CDR3 spells CASLYSGGRTEAFF. The CDR3 DNA reads TGTGCCAGCCTTTATTCAGGGGGCCGGACTGAAGCTTTCTTT.

The chain is built from TRBV19 and TRBJ2-7; D is possibly TRBD1 (5 bases). V was shortened by 1 base and J by 1 base, with 8 bases between the two germline ends. Germline CDR1 and CDR2: LNHDA and SQIVND (reference sequence). The CDR3 spans 14 residues. The CDR3 reads CASSIVAGSYEQYF. As DNA, the CDR3 is TGTGCCAGTAGTATAGTAGCAGGGTCCTACGAGCAGTACTTC.

DNA of the CDR3: TGTGCCAGCAGCCAAGGGGCCACTGAAGCTTTCTTT. It encodes CASSQGATEAFF. J is TRBJ1-1 and V is TRBV7-2; tentative D call: TRBD1 (5 bases). Trimming took off 5 bases at V and 4 bases at J, with 8 bases between the two ends. The CDR3 is 12 amino acids. Germline CDR1 is SGHTA and CDR2 is FQGNSA.

CDR3 in DNA: TGTGCCTGCCGACGCCAGGGAAATGAGCAGTTCTTC. Protein sequence: CACRRQGNEQFF. V and J are TRBV30 and TRBJ2-1; weak D call: TRBD1 (5 bases). Germline loops: CDR1 GTSNPN, CDR2 SVGIG (reference sequence). The CDR3 is 12 residues long. V lost 6 bases, J lost 7 bases, and 13 bases lay in between.

The count of this clone is one. This CDR3 is CASSPLQVTEAFF. The DNA for the CDR3 is TGTGCCAGCTCACCACTCCAGGTTACTGAAGCTTTCTTT. The chain employs TRBV18 and TRBJ1-1; D uncertain. The CDR3 covers 13 residues. V lost 1 base and J 5 bases, leaving 8 bases between the germline ends. The V gene's germline CDR1 is KGHSH and CDR2 LQKENI.

The V and J genes are TRBV29-1 and TRBJ1-1; D is perhaps TRBD1 (5 bases). The CDR3 length is 10 residues. Germline V CDR1 and CDR2: SQVTM, ANQGSEA. Trimming shortened V by 6 bases and J by 11 bases, and 13 bases separated the two germline ends. CDR3 in amino acids: CSVGDSQAFF. Here the CDR3 DNA reads TGCAGCGTGGGCGACAGTCAGGCTTTCTTT.

The J gene is TRBJ1-1, the V gene TRBV4-2; D remains ambiguous. V was pared by 1 base and J by 5 bases, with 14 bases between. There are 15 residues in the CDR3. Germline CDR1 LGHNA, CDR2 YNFKEQ. The CDR3 here is CASSQVGGGATEAFF. The DNA for the CDR3 is TGTGCCAGCAGCCAAGTGGGCGGAGGCGCGACTGAAGCTTTCTTT.

This sequence joins TRBV6-6 and TRBJ2-4; D may be TRBD1 (6 bases). Per germline, CDR1 MNHNY and CDR2 SVGAGI (reference sequence). The CDR3 extends over 15 amino acids. Trimming removed 4 bases at V and 0 bases at J, with 10 bases between. CDR3 protein: CASSWDTEAKNIQYF. CDR3 coding DNA: TGTGCCAGCAGTTGGGACACCGAAGCCAAAAACATTCAGTACTTC.

The rearrangement uses TRBV7-8 and TRBJ1-2; TRBD1 matches 9 bases. The CDR3 sequence is 14 residues long. Germline CDR1 SGHVS, CDR2 FQNEAQ. J lost 2 bases, V lost 7 bases, and 5 bases had no gene match. The DNA of the CDR3 is TGTGCCAGCAAAGCCGGGACAGGGAACTATGGCTACACCTTC. Translation: CASKAGTGNYGYTF.

The chain combines TRBV29-1 with TRBJ2-2; D call uncertain. Per germline, CDR1 SQVTM and CDR2 ANQGSEA. The CDR3 extends over 14 amino acids. Trimming cost V 5 bases and J 0 bases, with 10 bases left between them. The CDR3 reads CSVCQATNTGELFF. CDR3 in DNA: TGCAGCGTTTGTCAGGCGACGAACACCGGGGAGCTGTTTTTT.

This chain uses TRBV28 with TRBJ2-5; a weak D match, TRBD2 (5 bases). There are 12 residues in the CDR3. Germline V gives CDR1 MDHEN, CDR2 SYDVKM. V gave up 1 base and J gave up 10 bases, with 10 bases separating them. CDR3 in amino acids: CASSLLAEGQYF. The CDR3, as DNA: TGTGCCAGCAGTTTATTGGCAGAGGGCCAGTACTTC. Filled out from reference TRBV28 and TRBJ2-5, the complete variable domain reads DVKVTQSSRYLVKRTGEKVFLECVQDMDHENMFWYRQDPGLGLRLIYFSYDVKMKEKGDIPEGYSVSREKKERFSLILESASTNQTSMYLCASSLLAEGQYFGPGTRLLVL.

The V and J genes are TRBV27 and TRBJ2-5, with 11 nucleotides matching TRBD2. The end of the DNA is better explained by TRBJ2-7, so the J call may be wrong. Germline loops: CDR1 MNHEY, CDR2 SMNVEV (reference sequence). The CDR3 consists of 15 residues. The CDR3 region has the DNA TGTGCCAGCAGGGCCCAGACTAGCGGGACCTACGAGCAGTACTTC. Its translation: CASRAQTSGTYEQYF.

The chain recombines TRBV5-1 with TRBJ2-5, with TRBD2 matching 8 bases. Per the germline V gene, CDR1 is SGHRS and CDR2 is YFSETQ. V lost 1 base to trimming and J lost 5 bases; unmatched junction nucleotides: 10. The CDR3 sequence is 16 residues long. CDR3 nucleotides: TGCGCCAGCAGCTTGTTAGCAGCGGGAGCCCGGGAGACCCAGTACTTC. This sequence encodes CASSLLAAGARETQYF.

The chain carries TRBV5-1 and TRBJ2-2, with TRBD2 as a possible D gene (6 bases). The CDR3 loop spans 16 amino acids. V gave up 0 bases and J gave up 2 bases, with 11 bases separating them. Germline V gives CDR1 SGHRS, CDR2 YFSETQ. In nucleotides, the CDR3 is TGCGCCAGCAGCTTGGGTGGAGGGGCAAACACCGGGGAGCTGTTTTTT. This gives the protein CASSLGGGANTGELFF.

The chain has TRBV28 and TRBJ2-7; weak D call: TRBD1 (5 bases). The CDR3 contains 13 residues. Trimming shortened V by 6 bases and J by 2 bases, and 11 bases separated the two germline ends. From germline, CDR1 is MDHEN and CDR2 SYDVKM. The CDR3 protein is CASRPGHTYEQYF. DNA of the CDR3: TGTGCCAGCAGGCCAGGACACACCTACGAGCAGTACTTC.

The chain is built from TRBV6-1 and TRBJ1-2, with D possibly TRBD1 on 6 matching bases. This CDR3 contains 14 residues. V was clipped by 1 base and J by 7 bases, with 13 bases between them. The germline V gene has CDR1 MNHNS and CDR2 SASEGT. This CDR3 reads CASSEDGRGSGYTF. For the CDR3, the DNA is TGTGCCAGCAGTGAAGATGGGAGGGGGTCTGGCTACACCTTC.

The V call is TRBV7-2, the J call TRBJ1-1; TRBD1 aligns across 12 bases. Germline trimming cut 4 bases from V and 3 bases from J; bases unmatched to any gene: 9. Germline V gene data show CDR1 as SGHTA and CDR2 as FQGNSA. The CDR3 runs 17 residues. The CDR3 DNA follows: TGTGCCAGCAGCTCCCTTGGGACAGGGGGCGCCGACACTGAAGCTTTCTTT. Translated: CASSSLGTGGADTEAFF.

The chain joins TRBV7-9 to TRBJ2-3; 8 nucleotides match TRBD1. The CDR3 has 16 residues. The V gene's germline CDR1 is SEHNR and CDR2 FQNEAQ (reference sequence). The V segment lost 5 bases and the J segment 7 bases; nucleotides outside the gene matches: 14. As DNA, the CDR3 is TGTGCCAGCAGCGCCTCCGTGGACAGGGAGCGGTATACGCAGTATTTT. Encoded protein: CASSASVDRERYTQYF. The full variable domain, its missing parts supplied by reference TRBV7-9 and TRBJ2-3, is DTGVSQNPRHKITKRGQNVTFRCDPISEHNRLYWYRQTLGQGPEFLTYFQNEAQLEKSRLLSDRFSAERPKGSFSTLEIQRTEQGDSAMYLCASSASVDRERYTQYFGPGTRLTVL.

The chain uses TRBV6-5 and TRBJ1-2; D remains unclear. V lost 3 bases and J 1 base, leaving 12 bases between the germline ends. The CDR3 has 15 amino acids. CDR1 MNHEY and CDR2 SVGAGI come from the germline V gene. CDR3 sequence: CASSYSGLSNYGYTF. The CDR3 DNA reads as TGTGCCAGCAGTTATTCCGGACTGAGTAACTATGGCTACACCTTC.

The CDR3 nucleotides read TGTGCCAGCAGCTTAGCGCCTCCGGGACACAGCTCTGGGGCCAACGTCCTGACTTTC. Amino acids: CASSLAPPGHSSGANVLTF. The V gene is TRBV7-9, the J gene TRBJ2-6; possibly TRBD1 for D (6 bases). In germline, CDR1 is SEHNR, CDR2 FQNEAQ (reference sequence). The CDR3 is 19 residues long. Trimming shortened V by 0 bases and J by 0 bases, and 15 bases separated the two germline ends.

The chain combines TRBV5-5 with TRBJ1-2; the match to TRBD1 covers 7 bases. Germline assignment: CDR1 SGHKS and CDR2 YYEKEE (reference sequence). The junction had 10 bases not matched to a gene; V was cut back by 5 bases and J by 3 bases. This CDR3 is 15 amino acids long. The CDR3 DNA follows: TGTGCCAGCAGACTGCTCATTGACAGGGACTATGGCTACACCTTC. Translation gives CASRLLIDRDYGYTF.

The chain couples TRBV4-2 to TRBJ2-1, with TRBD2 matching 8 bases. Germline V gives CDR1 LGHNA, CDR2 YNFKEQ. CDR3 size: 16 residues. Losses at the gene ends were 2 bases for V and 8 bases for J; bases not matched to a gene: 11. The DNA of the CDR3 is TGTGCCAGCAGCCAATACGCGGGAGGTCCCTCTGATGAGCAGTTCTTC. Protein sequence: CASSQYAGGPSDEQFF.

This CDR3 is CASSLYPGGLTDTQYF. CDR3 DNA: TGCGCCAGCAGCTTGTATCCAGGGGGCTTGACAGATACGCAGTATTTT. The rearrangement joins TRBV5-1 to TRBJ2-3, with 8 bases fitting TRBD1. CDR3 size: 16 residues. Germline V lookup: CDR1 SGHRS, CDR2 YFSETQ. V shed 1 base and J 3 bases; nucleotides not matched to a gene: 7.

The rearrangement uses TRBV5-6 and TRBJ2-7; 16 bases match TRBD2. The CDR3 is made up of 18 amino acids. The V segment lost 0 bases and the J segment 5 bases; nucleotides outside the gene matches: 8. CDR1 and CDR2 (germline): SGHDT, YYEEEE. CDR3 DNA: TGTGCCAGCAGCTTGGATGGGGGACTAGCGGGGGGGATAAACGAGCAGTACTTC. Amino acids: CASSLDGGLAGGINEQYF.

The chain couples TRBV6-4 to TRBJ2-1, with unresolved D. There are 14 residues in the CDR3. Per the germline V gene, CDR1 is MRHNA and CDR2 is SNTAGT. With 0 bases removed from V and 2 bases from J, the gap between germline ends came to 5 bases. This CDR3 reads CASSDSPAYNEQFF. The DNA of the CDR3 is TGTGCCAGCAGTGACTCTCCCGCCTACAATGAGCAGTTCTTC.

The rearrangement uses TRBV30 and TRBJ1-1; TRBD1 is a possible D gene (5 bases). The CDR3 loop spans 14 amino acids. CDR1 and CDR2 from the germline V gene are GTSNPN and SVGIG (reference sequence). The V and J ends lost 4 bases and 4 bases respectively, with 16 bases between them. CDR3 sequence: CAWKGLGGATEAFF. The CDR3 DNA is TGTGCCTGGAAAGGGTTGGGGGGAGCCACTGAAGCTTTCTTT.